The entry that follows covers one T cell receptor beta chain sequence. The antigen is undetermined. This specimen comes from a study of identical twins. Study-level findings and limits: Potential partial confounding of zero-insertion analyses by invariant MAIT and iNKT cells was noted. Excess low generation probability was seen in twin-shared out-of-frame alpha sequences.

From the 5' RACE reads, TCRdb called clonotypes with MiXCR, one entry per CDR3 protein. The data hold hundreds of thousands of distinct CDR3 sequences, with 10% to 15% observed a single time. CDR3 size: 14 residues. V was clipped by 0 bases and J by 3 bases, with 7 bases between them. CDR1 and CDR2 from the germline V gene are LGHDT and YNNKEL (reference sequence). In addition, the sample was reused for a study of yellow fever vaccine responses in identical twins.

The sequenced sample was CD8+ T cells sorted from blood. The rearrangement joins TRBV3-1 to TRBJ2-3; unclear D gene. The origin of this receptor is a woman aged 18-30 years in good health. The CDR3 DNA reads TGTGCCAGCAGCCAAGAAGTAACAACAGATACGCAGTATTTT. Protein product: CASSQEVTTDTQYF.